The TCR beta chain described here comes from a study of T cell changes during pregnancy in multiple sclerosis. Generated by immunoSEQ multiplex PCR, the TCRdb table keeps only in-frame clones and is missing some. The sample includes under 35,000 clones, roughly 89% of them seen just once. Trimming removed 0 bases from V and 3 bases from J; junction bases left unmatched: 8. The germline CDR1 and CDR2 sequences are SGHVS and FQNEAQ. The CDR3 totals 16 residues. Sequenced here: CD8+ T cells from peripheral blood mononuclear cells, sampled before pregnancy. The chain couples TRBV7-8 to TRBJ2-7; 7 bases line up with TRBD1. The clonotype originates from a female donor with multiple sclerosis, enrolled in a pregnancy study. For the CDR3, the DNA is TGTGCCAGCAGCTTAGCCCCCGGGACAGACATCTACGAGCAGTACTTC. Translation: CASSLAPGTDIYEQYF. Combining the CDR3 with reference TRBV7-8 and TRBJ2-7 gives the whole variable domain GAGVSQSPRYKVAKRGQDVALRCDPISGHVSLFWYQQALGQGPEFLTYFQNEAQLDKSGLPSDRFFAERPEGSVSTLKIQRTQQEDSAVYLCASSLAPGTDIYEQYFGPGTRLTVT.